A selection of T cell receptor beta chains follows, all from one sample in a study of neurological immune-mediated disorders. One entry per CDR3 protein, called by TCRdb with MiXCR from the 5' RACE reads. The repertoire holds approximately 100,000 distinct CDR3 sequences, with about 3.8% as singletons. Sequencing was carried out using PBMCs. Receptors originate from a young woman with multiple sclerosis. Both conserved end residues are part of each CDR3. A D gene is named only where the DNA matches it firmly. Each size is once, few or many counts, or a class when the clone is expanded.

many TRBJ1-2 TRBV6-1 NA TGTGCCAGCAGTGAAGGGATGCGGTATGGCTACACCTTC CASSEGMRYGYTF
many TRBJ1-2 TRBV20-1 NA TGCAGTGCTAGAGATCTCGATATAGGGGACACTAACTATGGCTACACCTTC CSARDLDIGDTNYGYTF
many TRBJ1-5 TRBV6-6 NA TGTGCCAGCAGCGACCAGGGAGGCCAGCCCCAGCATTTT CASSDQGGQPQHF
many TRBJ2-2 TRBV28 TRBD2 TGTGCCAGCAGTCTCTCCAGACTAGCGGGGAACACCGGGGAGCTGTTTTTT CASSLSRLAGNTGELFF
many TRBJ2-7 TRBV7-9 TRBD2 TGTGCCAGCAGCTCCTTCCGGGAGGACTACGAGCAGTACTTC CASSSFREDYEQYF
many TRBJ1-3 TRBV12-3/TRBV12-4 NA TGTGCCAGCGGGGCCCTCCCCTCTGGAAACACCATATATTTT CASGALPSGNTIYF
many TRBJ2-7 TRBV30 NA TGTGCCTGGAGTTCCAGGGTGGTGTTGTTCAGATACGAGCAGTACTTC CAWSSRVVLFRYEQYF
many TRBJ2-1 TRBV3-1 NA TGTGCCAGCAGCCTGGGGGTCCACTCCTACAATGAGCAGTTCTTC CASSLGVHSYNEQFF
many TRBJ2-6 TRBV20-1 NA TGCAGTGCTCCGAGGGGACTTTCTGGGGCCAACGTCCTGACTTTC CSAPRGLSGANVLTF
many TRBJ2-1 TRBV6-2/TRBV6-3 NA TGTGCCAGCAGTTACCCAATCCCTGAGCAGTTCTTC CASSYPIPEQFF